Listed here are 2 T cell receptor beta chains from one sample, sequenced in a study of blood T cell repertoires in COVID-19. TCRdb's table, derived via immunoSEQ multiplex PCR, lists solely in-frame clones and lacks some. In the table there are roughly 280,000 clones, roughly nine tenths of which are singletons. Material: PBMCs or T cells enriched from blood (not recorded which). Every receptor here comes from a young woman who had recovered from COVID-19.

The V gene is TRBV4-2, the J gene TRBJ1-2; 9 nucleotides line up with TRBD1. Losses at the gene ends were 1 base for V and 5 bases for J; bases not matched to a gene: 8. The germline gives CDR1 LGHNA, CDR2 YNFKEQ. The CDR3 covers 16 residues. CDR3 protein: CASSQGRGQGAYGYTF. The CDR3 DNA reads TGTGCCAGCAGCCAAGGGAGGGGACAGGGCGCTTATGGCTACACCTTC.

The CDR3 protein is CASSRQGASTDTQYF. For the CDR3, the DNA is TGTGCCAGCAGCAGACAGGGGGCGAGCACAGATACGCAGTATTTT. The chain joins TRBV6-5 to TRBJ2-3, with TRBD1 identical over 10 bases. The CDR3 is 15 amino acids. Germline-derived CDR1 and CDR2 are MNHEY and SVGAGI. Trimming removed 6 bases from V and 0 bases from J; junction bases left unmatched: 3.